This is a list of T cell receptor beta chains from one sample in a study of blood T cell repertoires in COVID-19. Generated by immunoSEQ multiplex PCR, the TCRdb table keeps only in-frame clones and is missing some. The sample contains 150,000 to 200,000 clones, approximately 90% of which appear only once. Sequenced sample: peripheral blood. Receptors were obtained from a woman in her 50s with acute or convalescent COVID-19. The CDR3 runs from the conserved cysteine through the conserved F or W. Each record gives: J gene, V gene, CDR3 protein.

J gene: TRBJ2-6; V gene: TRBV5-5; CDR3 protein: CASSLDGSGANVLTF
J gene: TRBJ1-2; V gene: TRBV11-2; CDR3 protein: CASSFSTVHYGYTF
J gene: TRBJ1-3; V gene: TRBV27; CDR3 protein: CASSLADRGNGNTIYF
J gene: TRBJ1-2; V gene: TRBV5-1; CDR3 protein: CASSRQEPNYGYTF
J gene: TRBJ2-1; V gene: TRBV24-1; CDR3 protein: CATAGAGNEQFF
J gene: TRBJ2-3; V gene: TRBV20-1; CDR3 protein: CSASDLAGGTDTQYF
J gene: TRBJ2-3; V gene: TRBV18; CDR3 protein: CASSPDPTNTQYF
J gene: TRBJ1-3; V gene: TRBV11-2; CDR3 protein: CASSLDRGGNTIYF
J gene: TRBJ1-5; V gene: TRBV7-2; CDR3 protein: CASSPWRADENQPQHF
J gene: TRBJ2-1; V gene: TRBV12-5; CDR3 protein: CASGQSTSGTYNEQFF
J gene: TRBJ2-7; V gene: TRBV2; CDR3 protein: CASREGLAENYEQYF
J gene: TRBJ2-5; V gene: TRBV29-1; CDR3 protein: CSVGGLAGGETQYF
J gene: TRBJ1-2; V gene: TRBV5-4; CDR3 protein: CASSLDGNYGYTF
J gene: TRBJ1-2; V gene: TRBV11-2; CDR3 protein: CASSLTGTGTYGYTF
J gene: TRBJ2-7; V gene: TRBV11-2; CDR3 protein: CASSSQSGSPYEQYF